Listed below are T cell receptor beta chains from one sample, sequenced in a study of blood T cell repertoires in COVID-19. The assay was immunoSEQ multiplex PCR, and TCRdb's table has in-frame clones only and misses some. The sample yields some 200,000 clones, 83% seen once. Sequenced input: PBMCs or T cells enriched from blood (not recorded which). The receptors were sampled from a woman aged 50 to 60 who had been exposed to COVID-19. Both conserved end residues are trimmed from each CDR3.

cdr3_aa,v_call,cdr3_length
ASSTGQNNSPLH,TRBV5-4,12
ASSVRAGDAAF,TRBV9,11
SARAGFQETQY,TRBV20-1,11
ASSDKLAGRRETQY,TRBV19,14
ASSIERGGIGNNEQF,TRBV19,15
ASRIQGNQPQH,TRBV28,11
ASSEGQGLYYGYT,TRBV2,13
ASSFTGGLGDEQF,TRBV7-9,13
ASSDAGWSGYT,TRBV2,11
ASSFGISIRGTGELF,TRBV5-1,15
ASSFRGKEPQH,TRBV7-2,11
ASSRVDTGELF,TRBV18,11
ASRNGGAGANVLT,TRBV6-5,13
ASSFRQGADTQY,TRBV18,12
ASSLGQGGNTEAF,TRBV7-6,13
ASRFEHLNTEAF,TRBV6-5,12
ASSRPSGAGDTQY,TRBV3-1/TRBV3-2,13
ASSSGTGGRQPQH,TRBV19,13
ASSPGTGATGELF,TRBV6-2/TRBV6-3,13
ASSRWGTSGGHTDTQY,TRBV6-6,16
ASSIVRTPNTGELF,TRBV19,14
ASRLAGGPGETQY,TRBV3-1/TRBV3-2,13
ASSLSLAGARQPQH,TRBV28,14
ASSRPQTGGNQPQH,TRBV6-2/TRBV6-3,14
ASSQDRGTSYEQF,TRBV4-3,13
ASSQIRETGPRVEQY,TRBV4-3,15
ASSQDISGEYDTQY,TRBV4-2,14
ASSLGGGADTQY,TRBV7-8,12
SVDQGIQETQY,TRBV29-1,11
ASSPRTLYYEQY,TRBV9,12
ASSYRGSPINTIY,TRBV6-5,13
AWSPRPSDTQY,TRBV30,11
ASRLTGPGYGYT,TRBV5-4,12
ASSLGGRAFNQPQH,TRBV11-2,14